This is a list of T cell receptor beta chains from one sample in a study of PD-1 blockade in mismatch repair-deficient tumors. The table came from immunoSEQ multiplex PCR; TCRdb's copy has only in-frame clones and leaves some out. The sample contains approximately 110,000 clones, roughly 80% of which appear only once. The starting material was peripheral blood, obtained approximately 60 weeks after starting pembrolizumab. These receptors came from an adult with mismatch repair-deficient cancer. The CDR3 runs from the conserved cysteine through the conserved F or W. A D gene is named only where the DNA matches it firmly.

TRBV9,TRBJ1-3,.,CASSVEASRAGNTIYF
TRBV7-8,TRBJ2-3,.,CASSGVGGTDTQYF
TRBV30,TRBJ1-1,.,CACKGPMNTEAFF
TRBV9,TRBJ1-5,.,CASSVGERGQPQHF
TRBV27,TRBJ1-2,.,CASRGGWSNYGYTF
TRBV5-4,TRBJ2-7,.,CASSPGAHREQYF
TRBV2,TRBJ2-1,.,CATRLNNEQFF
TRBV18,TRBJ2-5,.,CASSPYQETQYF
TRBV19,TRBJ1-2,.,CASSTNVHGQKGYGYTF
TRBV19,TRBJ1-5,.,CASSAGFGQPQHF
TRBV7-9,TRBJ1-2,TRBD1,CASSLWDSLRYTF
TRBV19,TRBJ2-1,.,CASSTGVYNEQFF